These 18 T cell receptor beta chains were all obtained from the same sample, sequenced in a study of memory CD4+ T cells and cytomegalovirus serostatus. Some clones are missing from TCRdb's copy, which holds only in-frame ones; the method was immunoSEQ multiplex PCR. In the table there are 50,000 to 65,000 clones, about 78% of which are singletons. Single viable CD3+CD4+CD8-CD45RO+ cells were sorted as the memory CD4+ T cells. Sequences were obtained from memory CD4+ T cells from blood. The receptors originated from an adult in good health and CMV-seronegative.

J is TRBJ1-5 and V is TRBV19; D possibly corresponds to TRBD1 (6 bases). V was clipped by 4 bases and J by 1 base, with 26 bases between them. Germline CDR1 reads LNHDA; CDR2 reads SQIVND (reference sequence). The CDR3 covers 20 residues. The CDR3 coding sequence is TGTGCCAGTAGTACGTTAAGAGGCGGGGGCGAAGGATCAAGCAATCAGCCCCAGCATTTT. Residues: CASSTLRGGGEGSSNQPQHF. The variable domain in full, with the rest retrieved from reference TRBV19 and TRBJ1-5, is DGGITQSPKYLFRKEGQNVTLSCEQNLNHDAMYWYRQDPGQGLRLIYYSQIVNDFQKGDIAEGYSVSREKKESFPLTVTSAQKNPTAFYLCASSTLRGGGEGSSNQPQHFGDGTRLSIL.

The chain carries TRBV7-8 and TRBJ1-4, with 8 positions matching TRBD1. Germline trimming cut 2 bases from V and 7 bases from J; bases unmatched to any gene: 3. The CDR3 has 14 residues. Per germline, CDR1 SGHVS and CDR2 FQNEAQ. The CDR3 DNA is TGTGCCAGCAGCTTAATTGACAGGGGTGAAAAACTGTTTTTT. It specifies CASSLIDRGEKLFF.

This chain links TRBV5-1 with TRBJ2-2; D may be TRBD1 or TRBD2 (5 bases each). The CDR3 has 16 amino acids. Trimming cost V 6 bases and J 0 bases, with 15 bases left between them. Germline V gives CDR1 SGHRS, CDR2 YFSETQ. The CDR3 spells CASTPPGTTNTGELFF. The CDR3 DNA follows: TGCGCCAGCACCCCCCCCGGGACCACGAACACCGGGGAGCTGTTTTTT.

The chain couples TRBV6-5 to TRBJ2-7; a weak D match, TRBD1 (5 bases). The ends were cut back, 7 bases at V and 1 base at J, with 11 bases in the middle. CDR3 length: 13 residues. The V gene's germline CDR1 is MNHEY and CDR2 SVGAGI. The CDR3 DNA follows: TGTGCCAGCACCCCGACAGATTCCTACGAGCAGTACTTC. Translated, it gives CASTPTDSYEQYF.

This chain joins TRBV27 and TRBJ1-6, with D perhaps matching TRBD1 (5 bases). The germline V and J ends were trimmed by 10 bases and 6 bases, with 10 bases remaining between them. Per the germline V gene, CDR1 is MNHEY and CDR2 is SMNVEV (reference sequence). The CDR3 contains 12 residues. This CDR3 reads CATGTGNSPLHF. In DNA form, the CDR3 reads TGTGCCACCGGGACGGGTAATTCACCCCTCCACTTT.

This clone occurred once. The V gene is TRBV2, the J gene TRBJ2-1, with TRBD1 matching 11 bases. With V trimmed by 4 bases and J by 8 bases, 10 bases remained unmatched. This CDR3 spans 16 amino acids. The germline gives CDR1 SNHLY, CDR2 FYNNEI. The CDR3 nucleotides are TGTGCCAGCAGTGGGGGGACAGGACAGGGGGCATATGAGCAGTTCTTC. Its protein product is CASSGGTGQGAYEQFF.

This CDR3 is CASRAGGANTGELFF. CDR3 in DNA: TGTGCCAGCAGGGCCGGGGGAGCAAACACCGGGGAGCTGTTTTTT. The genes are TRBV2 and TRBJ2-2; a possible D gene is TRBD2 (6 bases). With 6 bases removed from V and 2 bases from J, the gap between germline ends came to 13 bases. The CDR3 length is 15 residues. Germline loops: CDR1 SNHLY, CDR2 FYNNEI.

This sequence joins TRBV7-8 and TRBJ1-2; 8 bases match TRBD1. The V segment lost 5 bases and the J segment 6 bases; nucleotides outside the gene matches: 8. The CDR3 has 14 amino acids. Germline-derived CDR1 and CDR2 are SGHVS and FQNEAQ. The CDR3 region has the DNA TGTGCCAGCAGCGGCAGGGGGCTTGAGGATGGCTACACCTTC. This encodes CASSGRGLEDGYTF.

The rearrangement uses TRBV30 and TRBJ1-6; 10 bases align to TRBD1. This CDR3 spans 13 amino acids. Germline V lookup: CDR1 GTSNPN, CDR2 SVGIG (reference sequence). V lost 6 bases, J lost 10 bases, and 6 bases stayed unmatched. CDR3 sequence: CACAGTGVSPLHF. DNA for the CDR3: TGTGCCTGCGCCGGGACAGGGGTCTCACCCCTCCACTTT.

The chain has TRBV2 and TRBJ1-4; TRBD1 might be the D (5 bases). Trimming removed 6 bases at V and 0 bases at J, with 11 bases between. This CDR3 is 15 amino acids long. Germline lookup yields CDR1 SNHLY and CDR2 FYNNEI. This CDR3 is CASSARQPTNEKLFF. As DNA, the CDR3 is TGTGCCAGCAGCGCGAGACAGCCAACTAATGAAAAACTGTTTTTT.

This chain connects TRBV13 to TRBJ1-3; tentative D call: TRBD1 (6 bases). This CDR3 has 15 residues. V gave up 6 bases and J gave up 0 bases, with 12 bases separating them. Germline CDR1 is PRHDT and CDR2 is FYEKMQ (reference sequence). CDR3 sequence (DNA): TGTGCCAGCAGTTACAACAGGGTCTCTGGAAACACCATATATTTT. Residues: CASSYNRVSGNTIYF.

The genes are TRBV6-4 and TRBJ2-1; D is perhaps TRBD1 (6 bases). Trimming cost V 6 bases and J 0 bases, with 12 bases left between them. Germline V gene data show CDR1 as MRHNA and CDR2 as SNTAGT. The CDR3 runs to 15 residues. The CDR3 coding sequence is TGTGCCAGCAGCCTGGACAGTTACTCCTACAATGAGCAGTTCTTC. Amino acid sequence: CASSLDSYSYNEQFF.

A remark on this clone: The germline gene is not matched at one end of the junction; a read error may be the cause. The chain carries TRBV28 and TRBJ1-2; weak D call: TRBD1 (6 bases). Germline CDR1 and CDR2: MDHEN and SYDVKM. The CDR3 sequence is 12 residues long. CDR3 sequence: CASSSQWGATPF. The CDR3 DNA sequence: TGTGCCAGCAGTTCCCAGTGGGGGGCTACCCCCTTC.

The chain couples TRBV5-4 to TRBJ2-2; tentative D call: TRBD2 (5 bases). The CDR3 has 17 residues. CDR1 is SGHNT, CDR2 YYREEE, per germline (reference sequence). Trimming removed 0 bases from V and 0 bases from J, with 12 bases in between. The CDR3 sequence is CASSLGRQSANTGELFF. DNA for the CDR3: TGTGCCAGCAGCTTGGGGAGGCAGTCCGCGAACACCGGGGAGCTGTTTTTT.

This clone was seen a handful of times. The V and J genes are TRBV19 and TRBJ1-1; D call uncertain. Germline CDR1 LNHDA, CDR2 SQIVND (reference sequence). The CDR3 covers 13 residues. Deletions cut 4 bases from V and 0 bases from J, with 6 bases between. The chain's CDR3 is CASSTQMNTEAFF. CDR3 DNA sequence: TGTGCCAGTAGTACACAAATGAACACTGAAGCTTTCTTT.

The chain uses TRBV7-2 and TRBJ2-3; 9 nucleotides match TRBD2. This CDR3 comprises 17 residues. V lost 2 bases, J lost 2 bases, and 8 bases stayed unmatched. In germline, CDR1 is SGHTA, CDR2 FQGNSA. The CDR3 DNA reads as TGTGCCAGCAGCTTACCGGCTAGCGGGGACAACACAGATACGCAGTATTTT. This gives the protein CASSLPASGDNTDTQYF.

This clone was detected only a few times. The chain carries TRBV2 and TRBJ2-3; a possible D gene is TRBD1 (5 bases). Deletions cut 4 bases from V and 2 bases from J, with 13 bases between. CDR3 size: 15 residues. Germline lookup yields CDR1 SNHLY and CDR2 FYNNEI. Here the CDR3 DNA reads TGTGCCAGCAGTGTCTCCAGGGCCCTCACAGATACGCAGTATTTT. Amino acid sequence: CASSVSRALTDTQYF.

This chain uses TRBV28 with TRBJ1-6; D possibly corresponds to TRBD1 (5 bases). Trimming took off 6 bases at V and 8 bases at J, with 17 bases between the two ends. The CDR3 loop spans 15 amino acids. Germline V gene lookup returns CDR1 MDHEN and CDR2 SYDVKM. The CDR3 loop reads CASRTPQGSHSPLHF. The DNA of the CDR3 is TGTGCCAGCAGGACACCCCAGGGCAGTCATTCACCCCTCCACTTT.